This TCR beta chain is from a study of technical replicates of blood from a few donors. Germline values: CDR1 MDHEN, CDR2 SYDVKM. The CDR3 is 16 residues long. V lost 3 bases, J lost 0 bases, and 13 bases lay in between. Data came from immunoSEQ multiplex PCR; TCRdb stores just in-frame clones and leaves some out. The sample has 99,000 or so clones, approximately 95% seen once. The sample was T cells isolated from PBMCs. This chain uses TRBV28 with TRBJ2-3, with D possibly TRBD2 on 7 matching bases. The sequence was obtained from a human donor in good health. The CDR3 sequence: CASSLVGGPSTDTQYF. The CDR3 bases are TGTGCCAGCAGTTTGGTCGGGGGGCCTAGCACAGATACGCAGTATTTT.